This T cell receptor (beta chain) was obtained from a study of control samples from healthy donors and cancer patients. The repertoire was sequenced with immunoSEQ multiplex PCR; TCRdb's copy has only in-frame clones and lacks some. The sample consists of approximately 89,000 clones, about 87% of them appearing once. CDR3 length equals 16 residues. Germline-derived CDR1 and CDR2 are LNHDA and SQIVND (reference sequence). V shed 5 bases and J 6 bases; nucleotides not matched to a gene: 16. The rearrangement links TRBV19 to TRBJ2-7, with 7 bases matching TRBD1. The clonotype was recovered from a man aged 50-59 years in good health. The sequencing sample was made of blood. In DNA form, the CDR3 reads TGTGCCAGTAGTCCCGCGACAGGGCCCCTCAGGAGCGAGCAGTACTTC. Its translation: CASSPATGPLRSEQYF.